Only one count was recorded for the clone carrying this T cell receptor (beta chain). This entry is derived from a study of blood T cell repertoires in COVID-19. Per the original data handling: Amplification with reference gene primers provided the estimates of nucleated cell counts. Generated by immunoSEQ multiplex PCR, the TCRdb table keeps only in-frame clones and is missing some. The D gene and trimming were derived from the DNA, and the V and J assignments and clone size from that table. The sample has 250,000 to 300,000 clones, about 83% seen once; the top ten hold about 5.7%. Trimming shortened V by 0 bases and J by 4 bases, and 6 bases separated the two germline ends. This CDR3 spans 13 amino acids. CDR1 and CDR2 from the germline V gene are SGHRS and YFSETQ.

The clonotype originates from a man older than 75 with acute or convalescent COVID-19. The J gene is TRBJ2-3, the V gene TRBV5-1; D gene uncertain. The sequenced sample consisted of peripheral blood. The CDR3 reads CASSLETADTQYF. The CDR3 bases are TGCGCCAGCAGCTTGGAGACTGCAGATACGCAGTATTTT.